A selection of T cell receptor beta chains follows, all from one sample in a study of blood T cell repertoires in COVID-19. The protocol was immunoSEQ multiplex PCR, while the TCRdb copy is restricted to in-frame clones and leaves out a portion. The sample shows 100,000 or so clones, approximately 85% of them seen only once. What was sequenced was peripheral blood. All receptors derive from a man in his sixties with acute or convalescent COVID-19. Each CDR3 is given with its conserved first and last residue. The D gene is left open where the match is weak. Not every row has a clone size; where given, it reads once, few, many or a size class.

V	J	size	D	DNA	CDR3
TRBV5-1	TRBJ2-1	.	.	TGCGCCAGCAGCTTGTCAGACAATGAGCAGTTCTTC	CASSLSDNEQFF
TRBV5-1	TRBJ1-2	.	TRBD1	TGCGCCAGCAGCCCAGACAGGGGCTATGGCTACACCTTC	CASSPDRGYGYTF
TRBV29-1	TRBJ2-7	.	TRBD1	TGCAGCGTCTCTGATGGGGACAGGCCCTCGAAGGGGGCTTTC	CSVSDGDRPSKGAF
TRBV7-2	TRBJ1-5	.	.	TGTGCCAGCAGCTCCACCCGTGGGGGGGGGCTAGGCCAGCCCCAGCATTTT	CASSSTRGGGLGQPQHF
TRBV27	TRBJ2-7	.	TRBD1	TGTGCCAGCAGTCCGGGGACAGGGGGTCCCTACGAGCAGTACTTC	CASSPGTGGPYEQYF
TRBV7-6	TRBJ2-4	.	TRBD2	TGTGCCAGCAGCTTATTGTTAGCGGGAGGGGGAGACATTCAGTACTTC	CASSLLLAGGGDIQYF
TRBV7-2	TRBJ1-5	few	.	TGTGCCAGCAGCTTAGAAGTGGCAGGGGATCAGCCCCAGCATTTT	CASSLEVAGDQPQHF
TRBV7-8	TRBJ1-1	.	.	TGTGCCAGCAGCTCTCGCGAGGAGCCCCGCTGGGAAGCTTTCTTT	CASSSREEPRWEAFF
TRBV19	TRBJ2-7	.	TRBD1	TGTGCCAGCCAGGGGGTGAACGAGCAGTACTTC	CASQGVNEQYF
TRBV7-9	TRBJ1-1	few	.	TGTGCCAGCAGCTTAGTATCGGGAAAGAACACTGAAGCTTTCTTT	CASSLVSGKNTEAFF
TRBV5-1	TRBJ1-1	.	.	TGCGCCAGCAGCGTCCTACAGGGTTCTACTGAAGCTTTCTTT	CASSVLQGSTEAFF
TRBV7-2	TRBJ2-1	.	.	TGTGCCAGCAGCTTTGTAATTAGCGGCTACAATGAGCAGTTCTTC	CASSFVISGYNEQFF
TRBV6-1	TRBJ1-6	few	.	TGTGCCAGCAGAGACGACAGAAATTCACCCCTCCACTTT	CASRDDRNSPLHF
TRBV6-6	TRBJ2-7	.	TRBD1	TGTGCCAGCACCACCGGGACAGGGGATTCCGAGCAGTACTTC	CASTTGTGDSEQYF
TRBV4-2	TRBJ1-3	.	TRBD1	TGTGCCAGCAGCCAAGGGACAGGAGGAAACACCATATATTTT	CASSQGTGGNTIYF
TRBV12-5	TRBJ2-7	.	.	TGTGCTAGTGGTTTGGTACCGGCCTACGAGCAGTACTTC	CASGLVPAYEQYF
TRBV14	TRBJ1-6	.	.	TGTGCCAGCAGCCAAGATCGCCCGGGAATAAATTCACCCCTCCACTTT	CASSQDRPGINSPLHF
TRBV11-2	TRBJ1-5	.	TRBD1	TGTGCCAGCAGCTCGACAGGGAATGGGCCCGGGCAGCCCCAGCATTTT	CASSSTGNGPGQPQHF
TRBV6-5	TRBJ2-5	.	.	TGTGCCAGCAGTTCCACGGGAACAGATCAAGAGACCCAGTACTTC	CASSSTGTDQETQYF
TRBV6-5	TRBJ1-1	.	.	TGTGCCAGCAGGATGGGGGCGGCTGAAGCTTTCTTT	CASRMGAAEAFF
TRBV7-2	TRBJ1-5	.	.	TGTGCCAGCAGTTTATTTGAGGGGGACAATAATCAGCCCCAGCATTTT	CASSLFEGDNNQPQHF
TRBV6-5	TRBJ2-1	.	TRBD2	TGTGCCAGCAGAGGGCGCGGGAGGGAATACAATGAGCAGTTCTTC	CASRGRGREYNEQFF
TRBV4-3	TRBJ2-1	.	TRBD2	TGCGCCAGCAGCCAATCCGGACTAGCGGGGGGCTCGTCCTACAATGAGCAGTTCTTC	CASSQSGLAGGSSYNEQFF
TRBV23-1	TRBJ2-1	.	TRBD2	TGCGCCAGCAGTCTCCACGGGACTAGCGGGAGCTATGAGCAGTTCTTC	CASSLHGTSGSYEQFF
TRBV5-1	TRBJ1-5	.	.	TGCGCCAGCAGCTTGGTCCCCACTCCTAATCAGCCCCAGCATTTT	CASSLVPTPNQPQHF
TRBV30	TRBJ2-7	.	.	TGTGCCTGGAAAGGGACATACGAGCAGTACTTC	CAWKGTYEQYF
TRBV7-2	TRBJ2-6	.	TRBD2	TGTGCCAGCAGCTTGGGAGGGGCGACAGCCGCTGGGGCCAACGTCCTGACTTTC	CASSLGGATAAGANVLTF
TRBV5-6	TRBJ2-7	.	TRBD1	TGTGCCAGCAGTTCCGGGACAGGGATCTACGAGCAGTACTTC	CASSSGTGIYEQYF
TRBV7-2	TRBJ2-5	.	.	TGTGCCAGCAGCTTACTCCTATGGTATTCGGAAGAGACCCAGTACTTC	CASSLLLWYSEETQYF
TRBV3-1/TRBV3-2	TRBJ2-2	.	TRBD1	TGTGCCAGCAGCTATGGACAGGGGGCGGGTACCGGGGAGCTGTTTTTT	CASSYGQGAGTGELFF
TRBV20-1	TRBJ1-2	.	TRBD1	TGCAGTGCTAGTTGGACAGGGTCTAACTATGGCTACACCTTC	CSASWTGSNYGYTF
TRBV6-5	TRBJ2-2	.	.	TGTGCCAGCCAGGGCCCTTTAAACACCGGGGAGCTGTTTTTT	CASQGPLNTGELFF
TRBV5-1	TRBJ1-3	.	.	TGCGCCAGCAGCTTGGCGGGGTTTGGAAACACCATATATTTT	CASSLAGFGNTIYF
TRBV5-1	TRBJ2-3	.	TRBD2	TGCGCCAGCAGCTCGTTGACTAGCGGGGGCACAGATACGCAGTATTTT	CASSSLTSGGTDTQYF
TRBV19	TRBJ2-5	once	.	TGTGCCAGTAGTATAGTCAGGGGAGAGACCCAGTACTTC	CASSIVRGETQYF
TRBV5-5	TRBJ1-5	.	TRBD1	TGTGCCAGCAGCTTCGGGACAGGGCTAAATCAGCCCCAGCATTTT	CASSFGTGLNQPQHF
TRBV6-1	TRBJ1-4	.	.	TGTGCCAGCAGTGAAGACAGGGTGCGGGAAAAACTGTTTTTT	CASSEDRVREKLFF
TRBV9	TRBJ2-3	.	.	TGTGCCAGCAGCGGCCGTCCCGAGGCTACGCAGTATTTT	CASSGRPEATQYF
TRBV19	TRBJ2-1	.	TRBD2	TGTGCCAGTAGTGCCCCCCTGCGGGAGGGCCGACATGAGCAGTTCTTC	CASSAPLREGRHEQFF
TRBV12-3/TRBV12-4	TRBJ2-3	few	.	TGTGCCAGCAGTCGAGGACAATTAGATACGCAGTATTTT	CASSRGQLDTQYF
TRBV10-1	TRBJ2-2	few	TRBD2	TGCGCCAGCAGTGGACTAGCGGGTACCGGGGAGCTGTTTTTT	CASSGLAGTGELFF
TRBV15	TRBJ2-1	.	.	TGTGCCACCAGCAGAGTGAGGGTTAGAAACAATGAGCAGTTCTTC	CATSRVRVRNNEQFF
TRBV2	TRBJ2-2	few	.	TGTGCCAGCAGGGCCACATTCCCCGGGGAGCTGTTTTTT	CASRATFPGELFF